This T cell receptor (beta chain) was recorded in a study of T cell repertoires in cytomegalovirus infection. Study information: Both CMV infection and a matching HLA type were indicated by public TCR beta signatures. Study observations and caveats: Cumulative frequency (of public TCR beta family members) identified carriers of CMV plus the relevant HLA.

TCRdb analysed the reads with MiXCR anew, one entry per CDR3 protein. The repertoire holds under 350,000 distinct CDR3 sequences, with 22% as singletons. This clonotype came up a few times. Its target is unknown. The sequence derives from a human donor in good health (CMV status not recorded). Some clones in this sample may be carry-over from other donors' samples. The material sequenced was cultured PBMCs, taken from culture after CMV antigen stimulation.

The CDR3 DNA follows: TGTGCCAGCTCACCGGGTGCGGGGATCAATCAGCCCCAGCATTTT. Protein: CASSPGAGINQPQHF. The chain carries TRBV18 and TRBJ1-5; D is uncertain. Trimming cost V 3 bases and J 3 bases, with 12 bases left between them. Germline CDR1 KGHSH, CDR2 LQKENI. This CDR3 spans 15 amino acids.